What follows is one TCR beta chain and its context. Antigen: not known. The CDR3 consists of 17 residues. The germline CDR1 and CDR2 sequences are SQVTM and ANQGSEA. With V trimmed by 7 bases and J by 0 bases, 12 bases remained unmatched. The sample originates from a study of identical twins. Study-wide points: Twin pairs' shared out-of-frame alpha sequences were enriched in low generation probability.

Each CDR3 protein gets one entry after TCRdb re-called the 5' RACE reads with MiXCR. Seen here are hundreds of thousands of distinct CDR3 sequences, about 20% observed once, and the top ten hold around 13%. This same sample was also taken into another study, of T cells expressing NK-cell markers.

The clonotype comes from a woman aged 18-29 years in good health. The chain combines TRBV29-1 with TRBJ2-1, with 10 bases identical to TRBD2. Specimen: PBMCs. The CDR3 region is CSAKTSGWGASYNEQFF. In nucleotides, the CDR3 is TGCAGCGCTAAGACTAGCGGGTGGGGGGCCTCCTACAATGAGCAGTTCTTC.